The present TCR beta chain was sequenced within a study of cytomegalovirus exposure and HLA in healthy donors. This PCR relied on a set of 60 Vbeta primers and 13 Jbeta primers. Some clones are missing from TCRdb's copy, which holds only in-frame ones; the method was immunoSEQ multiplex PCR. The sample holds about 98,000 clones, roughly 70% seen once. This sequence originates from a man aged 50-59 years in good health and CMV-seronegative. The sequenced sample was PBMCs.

The CDR3: CASSQTSVSNYEQYF. The CDR3 nucleotides read TGCGCCAGCAGCCAAACTAGCGTGTCTAACTACGAGCAGTACTTC. The chain couples TRBV4-1 to TRBJ2-7; 7 bases are shared with TRBD2. With V trimmed by 2 bases and J by 3 bases, 7 bases remained unmatched. Germline assignment: CDR1 MGHRA and CDR2 YSYEKL. This CDR3 contains 15 residues.